The entry that follows covers one T cell receptor beta chain sequence. Its antigen remains unknown. These data belong to a study of shared clonotypes between healthy human individuals. Study-wide context: A donor's plate count was three for CD4 naive and three for CD4 memory; CD8 naive had two and CD8 memory one.

It was roughly 200 ng DNA, about 30,000 T cell genomes, that sorted-subset replicate PCRs used. In the study's own analysis: Junction-only sequences without quality scores came from ImmunoSEQ, so filtering differed. Repertoires were generated with immunoSEQ multiplex PCR, while TCRdb's copy carries only in-frame clones and drops some. The V and J calls and clone size are taken from that table; D and trimming were inferred from the DNA. The data contain some 2 million clones, about 95% of them singletons. With V trimmed by 8 bases and J by 3 bases, 8 bases remained unmatched. The CDR3 covers 15 residues. Germline-derived CDR1 and CDR2 are MNHNS and SASEGT. Terminally differentiated effector memory CD45RA+ cells were excluded from the naive CD8 cells, which were CD45RO-negative and positively selected for CCR7. Study observations and caveats: Among a handful of donors, approximately 5.4% of naive CD4 clonotypes were found in common.

This sequence joins TRBV6-1 and TRBJ2-7; 12 nucleotides agree with TRBD2. This clonotype was obtained from a man aged 18 to 29 in good health. Material: naive CD8+ T cells sorted from blood. CDR3 DNA sequence: TGTGCCAGCTCCCGACTAGCGGGAGCGGACTACGAGCAGTACTTC. This sequence encodes CASSRLAGADYEQYF.